This T cell receptor (beta chain) derives from a study of shared clonotypes between healthy human individuals. This clone came up a few times. CDR1 is SGHAT and CDR2 is FQDESV in the germline V gene (reference sequence). V was trimmed by 1 base and J by 2 bases, leaving 9 bases between them. The CDR3 loop spans 15 amino acids. The repertoire was sequenced with immunoSEQ multiplex PCR; TCRdb's copy has only in-frame clones and lacks some. The data show about 990,000 clones, about 80% seen once. The clonotype originates from a man aged 18 to 35 in good health. Some clones in this sample may be carry-over from other donors' samples. V gene TRBV11-1 combines with J gene TRBJ2-1; D remains ambiguous. Input material: memory CD4+ T cells from PBMCs. The subset is: CD45RA-negative fraction. The CDR3 protein is CASSLVPEAYNEQFF. Written as DNA, the CDR3 is TGTGCCAGCAGCTTAGTTCCAGAGGCCTACAATGAGCAGTTCTTC.